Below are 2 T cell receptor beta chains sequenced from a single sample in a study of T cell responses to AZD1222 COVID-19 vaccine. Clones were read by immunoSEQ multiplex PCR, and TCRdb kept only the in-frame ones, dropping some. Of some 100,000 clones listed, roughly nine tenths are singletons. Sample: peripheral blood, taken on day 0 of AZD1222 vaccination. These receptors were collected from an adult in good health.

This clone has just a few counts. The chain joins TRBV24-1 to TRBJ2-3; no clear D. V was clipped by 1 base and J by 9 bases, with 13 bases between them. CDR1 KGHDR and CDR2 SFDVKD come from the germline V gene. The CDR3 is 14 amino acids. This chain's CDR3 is CATSDFNQIGTQYF. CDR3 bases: TGTGCCACCAGTGATTTTAACCAAATTGGGACGCAGTATTTT.

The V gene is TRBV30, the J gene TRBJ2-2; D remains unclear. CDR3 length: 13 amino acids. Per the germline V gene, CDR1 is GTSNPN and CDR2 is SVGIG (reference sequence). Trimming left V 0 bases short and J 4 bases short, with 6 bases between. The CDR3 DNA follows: TGTGCCTGGAGTGTACGGAGCACCGGGGAGCTGTTTTTT. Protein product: CAWSVRSTGELFF.